Listed here is a single TCR beta chain. The target of this receptor is not known. Per-nucleotide qualities are absent, and no much larger clonotype sits a single base away. The CDR3 measures 13 amino acids from cysteine to phenylalanine. The read is trimmed to its CDR3 DNA, 39 bases read in frame from base 1. Trimming at the junction amounts to 4 bases on V and 5 bases on J, and the germline ends lie 12 bases apart. Looking up the germline V gene yields CDR1 WSHSY and CDR2 SAAADI. Separate from the approximately 670-subject first cohort, the validation cohort of over 90 subjects was the group to which the donors belonged. Library preparation employed the immunoSEQ multiplex PCR assay. Regarding the original processing steps: To diagnose cytomegalovirus status from the catalog of TCR beta chain sequences, a statistical classification framework was built. Not all clones reach the TCRdb copy of this immuneACCESS table, which keeps in-frame sequences only. Checked studies attribute under half of the gap to unresolved V genes and leave the rest unexplained. V and J calls and clone size come straight from that table; D and trimming were deduced from the DNA. Recorded for this sample are 250,000 or so clones; approximately 87% of them occurred a single time. The top ten clonotypes cover around 3% of the sample.

These data are taken from a study of cytomegalovirus exposure and HLA in healthy donors (dated by TCRdb to between 2016 and 2019). Notes on the research overall: According to a later analysis, one platform produced both the roughly 120 validation repertoires and the 666 repertoires of the first cohort. The study aimed to test whether signatures of past pathogen exposure could be identified by cataloging public T cell receptors. A separate validation cohort of more than 100 different subjects was used in addition to the approximately 700-subject first cohort. The study combined high-throughput TCR immunosequencing, statistical association of individual TCRs with disease status, and machine learning to predict cytomegalovirus infection status. Results and caveats for the whole study, not just this receptor: Subsequent analysis determined that TCRs grouped into clusters in the first cohort also showed a tendency toward co-occurrence across the 120 validation repertoires, and approximately 93% of cluster scores exceeded 0. The validation cohort had no HLA typing available for a later analysis, so co-occurrence within that cohort was assessed over all 120 or so repertoires. A total of around 150 TCR beta chains were listed by the study as associated with cytomegalovirus. A few of the identified cytomegalovirus-associated TCR beta chains were confirmed in vitro to be specific for cytomegalovirus antigens. Most TCR sequences were observed very rarely across donors, whereas some public TCRs were present in many individuals. According to the authors, the approach could potentially be generalized to other disease states and immunological phenotypes. Cytomegalovirus status was reported to be diagnosed by the classifier with high specificity and sensitivity in both the original and validation cohorts.

The clonotype was recovered from a man aged 18 to 30 in good health and CMV-seronegative. Material: PBMCs. The chain was built from TRBV10-2 and TRBJ2-7; the D segment could be TRBD1, given 6 matching bases. The DNA sequence follows: TGCGCCAGCAGTGGAATGCAGGGGAACGAGCAGTACTTC. It specifies CASSGMQGNEQYF.